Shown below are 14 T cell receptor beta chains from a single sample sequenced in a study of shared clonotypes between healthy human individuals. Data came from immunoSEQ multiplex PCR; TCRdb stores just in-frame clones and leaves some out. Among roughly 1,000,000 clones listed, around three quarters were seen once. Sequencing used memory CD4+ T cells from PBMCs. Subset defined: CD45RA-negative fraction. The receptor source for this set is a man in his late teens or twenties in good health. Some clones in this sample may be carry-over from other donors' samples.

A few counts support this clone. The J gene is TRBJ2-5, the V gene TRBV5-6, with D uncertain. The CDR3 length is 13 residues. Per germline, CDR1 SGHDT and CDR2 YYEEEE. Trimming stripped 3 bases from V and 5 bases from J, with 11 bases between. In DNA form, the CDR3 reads TGTGCCAGCAGCTACGGAGCCGGGGAGACCCAGTACTTC. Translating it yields CASSYGAGETQYF.

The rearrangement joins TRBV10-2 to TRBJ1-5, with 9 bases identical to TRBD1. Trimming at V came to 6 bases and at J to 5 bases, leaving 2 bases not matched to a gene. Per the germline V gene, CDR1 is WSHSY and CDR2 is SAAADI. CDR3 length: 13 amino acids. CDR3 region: CASRRQGDQPQHF. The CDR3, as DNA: TGCGCCAGCAGGAGACAGGGGGATCAGCCCCAGCATTTT.

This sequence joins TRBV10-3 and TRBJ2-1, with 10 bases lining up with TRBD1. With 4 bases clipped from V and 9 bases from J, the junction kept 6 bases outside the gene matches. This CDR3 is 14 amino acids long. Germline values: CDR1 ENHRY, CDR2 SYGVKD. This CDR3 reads CAISGQGAQSEQFF. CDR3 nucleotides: TGTGCCATCAGTGGACAGGGGGCACAAAGTGAGCAGTTCTTC.

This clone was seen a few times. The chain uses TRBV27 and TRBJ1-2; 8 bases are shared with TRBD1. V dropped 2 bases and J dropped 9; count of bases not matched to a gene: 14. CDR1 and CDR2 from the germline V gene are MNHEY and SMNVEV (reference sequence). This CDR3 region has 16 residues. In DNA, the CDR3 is TGTGCCAGCAGTTTAGACGGGGACAGGTCCCTGGGAAGCTACACCTTC. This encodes CASSLDGDRSLGSYTF.

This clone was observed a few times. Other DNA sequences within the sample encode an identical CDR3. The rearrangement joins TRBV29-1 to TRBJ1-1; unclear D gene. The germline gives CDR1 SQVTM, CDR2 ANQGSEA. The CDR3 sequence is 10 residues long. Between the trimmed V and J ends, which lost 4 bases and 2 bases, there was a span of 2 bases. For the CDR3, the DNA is TGCAGCGTTGCTAACACTGAAGCTTTCTTT. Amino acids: CSVANTEAFF.

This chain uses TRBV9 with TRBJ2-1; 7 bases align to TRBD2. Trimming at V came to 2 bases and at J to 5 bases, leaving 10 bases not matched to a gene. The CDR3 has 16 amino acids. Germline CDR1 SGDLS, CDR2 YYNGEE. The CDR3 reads CASSVAPGGTHNEQFF. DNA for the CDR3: TGTGCCAGCAGCGTGGCGCCGGGAGGCACCCACAATGAGCAGTTCTTC.

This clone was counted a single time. The CDR3 loop is CASSFVGLNYGYTF. The CDR3 coding sequence is TGTGCCAGCAGCTTTGTAGGACTTAACTATGGCTACACCTTC. The gene calls are TRBV7-8 and TRBJ1-2; D unresolved. The ends were cut back, 3 bases at V and 1 base at J, with 9 bases in the middle. The CDR3 length is 14 residues. Germline CDR1 and CDR2: SGHVS and FQNEAQ. Variable domain in full (rest from reference TRBV7-8 and TRBJ1-2): GAGVSQSPRYKVAKRGQDVALRCDPISGHVSLFWYQQALGQGPEFLTYFQNEAQLDKSGLPSDRFFAERPEGSVSTLKIQRTQQEDSAVYLCASSFVGLNYGYTFGSGTRLTVV.

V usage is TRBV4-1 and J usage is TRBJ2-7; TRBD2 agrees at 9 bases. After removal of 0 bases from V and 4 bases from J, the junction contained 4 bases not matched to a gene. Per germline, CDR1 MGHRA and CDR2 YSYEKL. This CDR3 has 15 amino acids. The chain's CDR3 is CASSQEGTSLYEQYF. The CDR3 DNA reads TGCGCCAGCAGCCAAGAAGGGACTAGCCTTTACGAGCAGTACTTC.

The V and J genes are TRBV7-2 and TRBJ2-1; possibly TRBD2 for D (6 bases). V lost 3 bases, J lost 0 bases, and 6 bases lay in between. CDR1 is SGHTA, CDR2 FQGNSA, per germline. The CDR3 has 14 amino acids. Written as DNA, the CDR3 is TGTGCCAGCAGCTTCGGGAGCTCCTACAATGAGCAGTTCTTC. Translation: CASSFGSSYNEQFF.

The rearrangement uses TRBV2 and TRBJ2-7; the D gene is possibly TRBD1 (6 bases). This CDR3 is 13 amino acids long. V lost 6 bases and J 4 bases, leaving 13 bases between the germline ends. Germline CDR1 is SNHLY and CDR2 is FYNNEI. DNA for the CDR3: TGTGCCAGCAGCGATACAGGGAATTACGAGCAGTACTTC. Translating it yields CASSDTGNYEQYF. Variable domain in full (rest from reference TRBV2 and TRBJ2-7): EPEVTQTPSHQVTQMGQEVILRCVPISNHLYFYWYRQILGQKVEFLVSFYNNEISEKSEIFDDQFSVERPDGSNFTLKIRSTKLEDSAMYFCASSDTGNYEQYFGPGTRLTVT.

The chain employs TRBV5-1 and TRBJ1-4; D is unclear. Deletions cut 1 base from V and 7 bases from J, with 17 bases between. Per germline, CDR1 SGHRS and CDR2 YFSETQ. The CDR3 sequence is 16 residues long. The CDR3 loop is CASSLRAPTSGEKLFF. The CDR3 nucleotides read TGCGCCAGCAGCTTGAGGGCCCCTACTAGTGGTGAAAAACTGTTTTTT.

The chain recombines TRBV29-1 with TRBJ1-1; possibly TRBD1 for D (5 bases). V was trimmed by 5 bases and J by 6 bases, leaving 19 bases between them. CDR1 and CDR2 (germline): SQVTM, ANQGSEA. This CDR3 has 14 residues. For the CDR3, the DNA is TGCAGCGTTCAGGTCAGTACAGGTTTCGCTGAAGCTTTCTTT. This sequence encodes CSVQVSTGFAEAFF.

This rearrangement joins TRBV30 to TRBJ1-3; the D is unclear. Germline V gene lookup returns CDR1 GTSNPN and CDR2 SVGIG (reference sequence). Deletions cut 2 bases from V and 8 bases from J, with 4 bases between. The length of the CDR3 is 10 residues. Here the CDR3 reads CAWSRDTIYF. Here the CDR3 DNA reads TGTGCCTGGAGTCGGGACACCATATATTTT. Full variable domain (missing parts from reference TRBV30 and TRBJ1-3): SQTIHQWPATLVQPVGSPLSLECTVEGTSNPNLYWYRQAAGRGLQLLFYSVGIGQISSEVPQNLSASRPQDRQFILSSKKLLLSDSGFYLCAWSRDTIYFGEGSWLTVV.

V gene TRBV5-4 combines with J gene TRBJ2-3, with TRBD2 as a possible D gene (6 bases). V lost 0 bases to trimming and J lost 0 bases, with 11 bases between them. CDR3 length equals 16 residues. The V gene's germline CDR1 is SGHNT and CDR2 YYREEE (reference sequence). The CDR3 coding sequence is TGTGCCAGCAGCTTGGCCGGAGCGGGCAGCACAGATACGCAGTATTTT. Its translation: CASSLAGAGSTDTQYF.